These 28 T cell receptor beta chains were sequenced from one sample in a study of control samples from healthy donors and cancer patients. The assay was immunoSEQ multiplex PCR, and TCRdb's table has in-frame clones only and misses some. The sample shows some 87,000 clones, 75% to 95% of them seen only once. The specimen was blood. The receptors derive from a man aged 25-45 years in good health.

This clone was counted between two and nine times. The chain recombines TRBV7-6 with TRBJ1-6, with unresolved D. The V gene's germline CDR1 is SGHVS and CDR2 FNYEAQ. This CDR3 comprises 16 residues. V lost 2 bases, J lost 3 bases, and 11 bases lay in between. CDR3 DNA: TGTGCCAGCAGCTTAAACCCAAGGATCTATAATTCACCCCTCCACTTT. This sequence encodes CASSLNPRIYNSPLHF.

The chain links TRBV27 to TRBJ2-2; a possible D gene is TRBD1 (6 bases). Germline CDR1 reads MNHEY; CDR2 reads SMNVEV (reference sequence). V was pared by 3 bases and J by 10 bases, with 27 bases between. CDR3 length equals 18 residues. The CDR3 DNA follows: TGTGCCAGCAGTTTTCGCCCAAACAGGACAGTGTGGCACGCGGAGCTGTTTTTT. As protein: CASSFRPNRTVWHAELFF.

The chain's CDR3 is CASSPLDRVGSYEQYF. The CDR3 DNA sequence: TGTGCCAGCAGCCCGCTTGACAGGGTCGGGTCCTACGAGCAGTACTTC. The rearrangement joins TRBV14 to TRBJ2-7, with 7 bases lining up with TRBD1. The trim removed 4 bases at V and 1 base at J, leaving 10 bases unmatched. CDR3 length equals 16 residues. Germline V CDR1 and CDR2: SGHDN, FVKESK. Combining the CDR3 with reference TRBV14 and TRBJ2-7 gives the whole variable domain EAGVTQFPSHSVIEKGQTVTLRCDPISGHDNLYWYRRVMGKEIKFLLHFVKESKQDESGMPNNRFLAERTGGTYSTLKVQPAELEDSGVYFCASSPLDRVGSYEQYFGPGTRLTVT.

The J gene is TRBJ2-5, the V gene TRBV2, with 9 bases lining up with TRBD2. V shed 6 bases, J shed 4 bases, and the junction held 9 bases outside the gene matches. CDR1 SNHLY and CDR2 FYNNEI come from the germline V gene. This CDR3 contains 15 residues. The CDR3 loop is CASSDLAGAPETQYF. In nucleotides, the CDR3 is TGTGCCAGCAGCGACTTAGCGGGAGCCCCAGAGACCCAGTACTTC. The full variable domain, in which reference TRBV2 and TRBJ2-5 provide the parts outside the CDR3, is EPEVTQTPSHQVTQMGQEVILRCVPISNHLYFYWYRQILGQKVEFLVSFYNNEISEKSEIFDDQFSVERPDGSNFTLKIRSTKLEDSAMYFCASSDLAGAPETQYFGPGTRLLVL.

The chain is built from TRBV4-1 and TRBJ2-1, with a weak D call TRBD2 (7 bases). CDR1 is MGHRA, CDR2 YSYEKL, per germline. The CDR3 is 17 residues long. V was cut by 1 base and J by 0 bases, with 13 bases left in between. CDR3 amino acids: CASSQGGGLSSYNEQFF. DNA of the CDR3: TGCGCCAGCAGCCAAGGCGGGGGCCTTAGCTCCTACAATGAGCAGTTCTTC.

The V and J genes are TRBV30 and TRBJ2-5; no definite D call. The CDR3 loop spans 12 amino acids. Trimming stripped 2 bases from V and 2 bases from J, with 6 bases between. Germline values: CDR1 GTSNPN, CDR2 SVGIG (reference sequence). CDR3 bases: TGTGCCTGGAGTCCACAGCAAGAGACCCAGTACTTC. Residues: CAWSPQQETQYF.

The chain carries TRBV2 and TRBJ2-2; D unresolved. Germline V gene sequence: CDR1 SNHLY, CDR2 FYNNEI. CDR3 length equals 13 residues. V was pared by 1 base and J by 4 bases, with 4 bases between. The DNA for the CDR3 is TGTGCCAGCAGTGAAGATGTCACCGGGGAGCTGTTTTTT. This codes for CASSEDVTGELFF.

The rearrangement uses TRBV19 and TRBJ1-2; possible D gene TRBD1, 6 bases. The V gene's germline CDR1 is LNHDA and CDR2 SQIVND (reference sequence). V was shortened by 5 bases and J by 4 bases, with 11 bases between the two germline ends. This CDR3 has 13 amino acids. The CDR3 here is CASSQQGGYGYTF. The CDR3, as DNA: TGTGCCAGTAGTCAACAGGGAGGCTATGGCTACACCTTC.

The chain employs TRBV27 and TRBJ1-6, with 8 nucleotides matching TRBD1. Per the germline V gene, CDR1 is MNHEY and CDR2 is SMNVEV (reference sequence). With V trimmed by 6 bases and J by 9 bases, 4 bases remained unmatched. CDR3 length: 13 amino acids. The CDR3 is CASRGQGGSPLHF. The CDR3 coding sequence is TGTGCCAGCAGAGGACAGGGCGGTTCACCCCTCCACTTT.

In its sample, this clone was seen once. This sequence joins TRBV3-1 (or the pseudogene TRBV3-2) and TRBJ2-1, with 11 bases matching TRBD2. CDR3 length: 16 residues. J lost 5 bases, V lost 0 bases, and 3 bases had no gene match. Germline loops: CDR1 LGHDT, CDR2 YNNKEL (reference sequence). CDR3 coding DNA: TGTGCCAGCAGCCAAGATACTAGCGGGAGCCACAATGAGCAGTTCTTC. Encoded protein: CASSQDTSGSHNEQFF.

This clone has only a few counts. The rearrangement links TRBV7-8 to TRBJ1-2; 8 bases line up with TRBD1. Germline CDR1 is SGHVS and CDR2 is FQNEAQ. The CDR3 totals 16 residues. The V segment lost 5 bases and the J segment 3 bases; nucleotides outside the gene matches: 11. The CDR3 reads CASSVDRGGEDYGYTF. Written as DNA, the CDR3 is TGTGCCAGCAGCGTCGACAGGGGTGGAGAGGACTATGGCTACACCTTC. Full variable domain (rest looked up from reference TRBV7-8 and TRBJ1-2): GAGVSQSPRYKVAKRGQDVALRCDPISGHVSLFWYQQALGQGPEFLTYFQNEAQLDKSGLPSDRFFAERPEGSVSTLKIQRTQQEDSAVYLCASSVDRGGEDYGYTFGSGTRLTVV.

The rearrangement links TRBV10-3 to TRBJ2-1; D remains ambiguous. With 5 bases removed from V and 2 bases from J, the gap between germline ends came to 7 bases. The germline CDR1 and CDR2 sequences are ENHRY and SYGVKD. This CDR3 spans 13 amino acids. CDR3 residues: CAISLGAYNEQFF. CDR3 DNA: TGTGCCATCAGTCTCGGAGCCTACAATGAGCAGTTCTTC.

This clone occurred a few times. The genes are TRBV10-2 and TRBJ1-2; 7 bases match TRBD1. The CDR3 runs to 15 residues. Trimming at V came to 8 bases and at J to 0 bases, leaving 9 bases not matched to a gene. Germline V gives CDR1 WSHSY, CDR2 SAAADI. CDR3 coding DNA: TGCGCCAGCTGCACAGGGGACAGCGCTAACTATGGCTACACCTTC. Translating it yields CASCTGDSANYGYTF.

The J gene is TRBJ2-5, the V gene TRBV4-1, with D tentatively TRBD2 (5 bases). This CDR3 spans 14 amino acids. Trimming stripped 1 base from V and 2 bases from J, with 8 bases between. Germline V lookup: CDR1 MGHRA, CDR2 YSYEKL. CDR3 nucleotide sequence: TGCGCCAGCAGCCAAGTAACGGGACAAGAGACCCAGTACTTC. Amino acids: CASSQVTGQETQYF.

The rearrangement joins TRBV2 to TRBJ1-6; the D gene is possibly TRBD1 (5 bases). Per germline, CDR1 SNHLY and CDR2 FYNNEI. V was clipped by 4 bases and J by 6 bases, with 7 bases between them. There are 13 residues in the CDR3. The CDR3 reads CASSGGGNSPLHF. CDR3 sequence (DNA): TGTGCCAGCAGTGGGGGGGGTAATTCACCCCTCCACTTT.

The J gene is TRBJ2-3, the V gene TRBV11-2; D is undetermined. V was shortened by 5 bases and J by 7 bases, with 13 bases between the two germline ends. Germline values: CDR1 SGHAT, CDR2 FQNNGV. The length of the CDR3 is 13 residues. DNA for the CDR3: TGTGCCAGCAGCCCGACCCTTGGATATACGCAGTATTTT. It translates to CASSPTLGYTQYF.

This clone was seen just once. This sequence joins TRBV7-9 and TRBJ1-4; 7 nucleotides line up with TRBD1. The junction had 15 bases not matched to a gene; V was cut back by 1 base and J by 13 bases. Per the germline V gene, CDR1 is SEHNR and CDR2 is FQNEAQ (reference sequence). The CDR3 covers 16 residues. The CDR3 reads CASSLDVKGAHGGLFF. CDR3 in DNA: TGTGCCAGCAGCTTAGATGTGAAGGGGGCACACGGTGGACTGTTTTTT.

The V gene is TRBV27, the J gene TRBJ2-3; no clear D. Trimming took 2 bases from V and 5 from J, leaving 14 bases between them. CDR1 and CDR2 (germline): MNHEY, SMNVEV (reference sequence). The CDR3 totals 15 residues. CDR3 amino acids: CASSLDSLVLDTQYF. Here the CDR3 DNA reads TGTGCCAGCAGTTTAGATAGCCTAGTCTTAGATACGCAGTATTTT.

This chain uses TRBV5-1 with TRBJ2-3; no clear D gene. Between the trimmed V and J ends, which lost 6 bases and 4 bases, there was a span of 12 bases. Germline lookup yields CDR1 SGHRS and CDR2 YFSETQ. This CDR3 region has 13 residues. CDR3: CASMEGSPDTQYF. CDR3 bases: TGCGCCAGCATGGAAGGGTCCCCAGATACGCAGTATTTT.

This clone was counted only a few times. The chain combines TRBV5-1 with TRBJ2-7; 9 bases line up with TRBD1. The CDR3 runs 13 residues. J gave up 7 bases and V 5 bases, and 7 bases lay outside the gene matches. CDR1 and CDR2 (germline): SGHRS, YFSETQ. The CDR3 here is CASSWGQGGEQYF. Here the CDR3 DNA reads TGCGCCAGCAGTTGGGGACAGGGTGGAGAGCAGTACTTC.

This clone was picked up one time. The chain couples TRBV2 to TRBJ2-3; 10 bases are shared with TRBD1. V was clipped by 2 bases and J by 5 bases; unmatched bases: 7. Germline-derived CDR1 and CDR2 are SNHLY and FYNNEI. The CDR3 runs to 16 residues. DNA for the CDR3: TGTGCCAGCAGTGAACAAGGGACAGGGGTTAGAGATACGCAGTATTTT. It specifies CASSEQGTGVRDTQYF.

The rearrangement links TRBV7-2 to TRBJ1-4; 8 bases fit TRBD1. The CDR3 covers 16 residues. CDR1 and CDR2 (germline): SGHTA, FQGNSA. Trimming cost V 1 base and J 0 bases; bases outside gene matches: 1. The CDR3 region is CASSLGDRSTNEKLFF. Here the CDR3 DNA reads TGTGCCAGCAGCTTAGGGGACAGGTCAACTAATGAAAAACTGTTTTTT. The complete variable domain, with remaining parts taken from reference TRBV7-2 and TRBJ1-4, reads GAGVSQSPSNKVTEKGKDVELRCDPISGHTALYWYRQSLGQGLEFLIYFQGNSAPDKSGLPSDRFSAERTGGSVSTLTIQRTQQEDSAVYLCASSLGDRSTNEKLFFGSGTQLSVL.

The chain joins TRBV18 to TRBJ2-1; 7 bases fit TRBD2. The CDR3 totals 15 residues. Germline V CDR1 and CDR2: KGHSH, LQKENI. V lost 5 bases to trimming and J lost 8 bases; unmatched junction nucleotides: 12. The DNA of the CDR3 is TGTGCCAGCTCAACATCGAGCGGGACGGGAGATGAGCAGTTCTTC. It yields the protein CASSTSSGTGDEQFF. The entire variable domain, with the rest obtained from reference TRBV18 and TRBJ2-1, is as follows: NAGVMQNPRHLVRRRGQEARLRCSPMKGHSHVYWYRQLPEEGLKFMVYLQKENIIDESGMPKERFSAEFPKEGPSILRIQQVVRGDSAAYFCASSTSSGTGDEQFFGPGTRLTVL.

The chain joins TRBV9 to TRBJ1-3; 7 bases agree with TRBD1. V shed 2 bases, J shed 6 bases, and the junction held 8 bases outside the gene matches. The CDR3 is made up of 15 amino acids. Germline V gene sequence: CDR1 SGDLS, CDR2 YYNGEE. CDR3 bases: TGTGCCAGCAGCGTCGACAGGGCTGGAGAAAACACCATATATTTT. Translating it yields CASSVDRAGENTIYF.

This chain links TRBV7-9 with TRBJ1-3, with D tentatively TRBD1 (5 bases). V was cut by 4 bases and J by 1 base, with 23 bases left in between. Germline CDR1 reads SEHNR; CDR2 reads FQNEAQ (reference sequence). The CDR3 runs 19 residues. CDR3 region: CASSYLAGQGLLSGNTIYF. The CDR3 DNA sequence: TGTGCCAGCAGCTATCTAGCTGGGCAGGGTTTACTTTCTGGAAACACCATATATTTT.

V gene TRBV21-1 combines with J gene TRBJ2-5; the D segment call TRBD1 is taken from the table without a DNA check. TRBV21-1 is classified as a pseudogene. This CDR3 spans 16 amino acids. CDR3 region: CAQHNDEDSYQETQYF. CDR3 sequence (DNA): TGTGCCCAGCACAATGACGAGGACAGCTACCAAGAGACCCAGTACTTC.

This clone appeared once. This sequence joins TRBV19 and TRBJ2-7; maybe TRBD2 (5 bases). Germline V gives CDR1 LNHDA, CDR2 SQIVND (reference sequence). The CDR3 is 12 amino acids. Trimming cost V 4 bases and J 4 bases, with 8 bases left between them. CDR3: CASSNGVYEQYF. CDR3 coding DNA: TGTGCCAGTAGTAACGGGGTTTACGAGCAGTACTTC. Drawing the rest from reference TRBV19 and TRBJ2-7, the complete variable domain is DGGITQSPKYLFRKEGQNVTLSCEQNLNHDAMYWYRQDPGQGLRLIYYSQIVNDFQKGDIAEGYSVSREKKESFPLTVTSAQKNPTAFYLCASSNGVYEQYFGPGTRLTVT.

V gene TRBV6-5 combines with J gene TRBJ2-1; 7 bases line up with TRBD2. This CDR3 has 15 residues. Germline V CDR1 and CDR2: MNHEY, SVGAGI. V lost 2 bases to trimming and J lost 4 bases; unmatched junction nucleotides: 5. The CDR3 loop is CASSYDREAYNEQFF. CDR3 coding DNA: TGTGCCAGCAGTTACGACCGGGAGGCTTACAATGAGCAGTTCTTC.